A single sample gave rise to the 32 T cell receptor beta chains below, sequenced in a study of blood T cells in healthy people across ages. With a J-beta primer mix and a sample-barcoded 5' primer, a second PCR ran roughly 7 to 11 cycles. One entry per CDR3 protein, called by TCRdb with MiXCR from the 5' RACE reads. This sample carries about 770,000 distinct CDR3 sequences, roughly 44% of them seen once, and the ten largest clones take approximately 20%. The material sequenced was blood. Receptors originate from a man aged 55 to 70 in good health.

Concerning this clonotype itself: A much larger clone lies one base from this, so it may be a read error. This chain connects TRBV6-2 or TRBV6-3 to TRBJ1-1; no reliable D call. CDR3 length equals 13 residues. Germline values: CDR1 MNHEY, CDR2 SVGEGT. Trimming stripped 5 bases from V and 4 bases from J, with 11 bases between. CDR3: CASSAVRSTEAFF. The CDR3 DNA follows: TGTGCCAGCAGTGCTGTGAGAAGCACTGAAGCTTTCTTT.

V and J are TRBV27 and TRBJ1-5; tentative D call: TRBD1 (5 bases). The CDR3 covers 13 residues. Trimming took 4 bases from V and 10 from J, leaving 14 bases between them. Germline CDR1 MNHEY, CDR2 SMNVEV (reference sequence). CDR3 residues: CASSSRTLDPQHF. The CDR3 DNA follows: TGTGCCAGCAGTTCCAGGACACTTGATCCCCAGCATTTT.

In this sample, this clonotype turned up a few times. V usage is TRBV20-1 and J usage is TRBJ2-7, with 14 bases that match TRBD2. With 5 bases clipped from V and 5 bases from J, the junction kept 8 bases outside the gene matches. Germline CDR1 DFQATT, CDR2 SNEGSKA (reference sequence). CDR3 length equals 15 residues. CDR3 protein: CSAVGTSGGVDEQYF. The CDR3, as DNA: TGCAGTGCTGTTGGGACTAGCGGGGGAGTCGACGAGCAGTACTTC.

The genes are TRBV7-9 and TRBJ2-5, with D hard to call. The tail of the sequence fits TRBJ2-7 better, so the J call may be wrong. Germline V gene lookup returns CDR1 SEHNR and CDR2 FQNEAQ (reference sequence). This CDR3 contains 14 residues. The CDR3, as DNA: TGTGCCAGCAGCTCCCCCAATCGGGTCGACGAGCAGTACTTC. This sequence encodes CASSSPNRVDEQYF.

V is TRBV5-1 and J is TRBJ1-6; TRBD1 is a possible D gene (6 bases). This CDR3 contains 16 residues. Germline assignment: CDR1 SGHRS and CDR2 YFSETQ. V was cut by 4 bases and J by 5 bases, with 16 bases left in between. The CDR3 region is CASSVDRGENNSPLHF. CDR3 DNA: TGCGCCAGCAGCGTGGACAGAGGCGAAAATAATTCACCCCTCCACTTT.

Ten or more counts support this clonotype. The chain has TRBV18 and TRBJ1-5; 7 bases match TRBD1. Germline V gene sequence: CDR1 KGHSH, CDR2 LQKENI. The V and J ends lost 3 bases and 3 bases, in that order; junction bases with no gene match: 2. The CDR3 runs to 14 residues. The CDR3, as DNA: TGTGCCAGCTCACCGGGGACAGCCAATCAGCCCCAGCATTTT. Translation gives CASSPGTANQPQHF.

This clonotype has just a few counts. The V call is TRBV12-3 or TRBV12-4, the J call TRBJ1-2; D might be TRBD1 (5 bases). V lost 5 bases to trimming and J lost 8 bases, with 15 bases between them. The CDR3 is made up of 13 amino acids. The CDR3 nucleotides are TGTGCCAGCAGTCCACATTCCAGGGTGGGCTACACCTTC. This encodes CASSPHSRVGYTF.

The sample holds a few counts of this clonotype. The chain employs TRBV20-1 and TRBJ2-5, with 12 nucleotides matching TRBD2. The germline CDR1 and CDR2 sequences are DFQATT and SNEGSKA (reference sequence). V shed 0 bases and J 4 bases; nucleotides not matched to a gene: 6. CDR3 size: 16 residues. The CDR3 spells CSARDWASGGVETQYF. The CDR3 bases are TGCAGTGCTAGAGATTGGGCTAGCGGGGGGGTAGAGACCCAGTACTTC.

This clonotype has only a few counts. This chain joins TRBV6-1 and TRBJ2-5; possibly TRBD1 or TRBD2 for D (5 bases each). Germline V CDR1 and CDR2: MNHNS, SASEGT. V lost 2 bases and J 5 bases, leaving 12 bases between the germline ends. The CDR3 spans 14 residues. CDR3 residues: CASSELGTDETQYF. CDR3 sequence (DNA): TGTGCCAGCAGTGAACTCGGGACGGATGAGACCCAGTACTTC.

In its sample, this clonotype was seen many times. The chain carries TRBV29-1 and TRBJ2-7, with TRBD2 as a possible D gene (5 bases). The CDR3 runs to 13 residues. Germline lookup yields CDR1 SQVTM and CDR2 ANQGSEA. Trimming stripped 7 bases from V and 4 bases from J, with 17 bases between. The CDR3 loop reads CSARSGESYEQYF. The CDR3 bases are TGCAGCGCCCGTTCCGGGGAGAGTTACGAGCAGTACTTC.

Note on this clonotype: A much more abundant neighbour one base away suggests this may be a read error. V and J are TRBV7-2 and TRBJ2-7; TRBD2 matches 7 bases. Per the germline V gene, CDR1 is SGHTA and CDR2 is FQGNSA. V lost 7 bases and J lost 7; bases outside the gene matches: 10. CDR3 length equals 13 residues. CDR3 in amino acids: CASTRLAGNEQYF. The DNA for the CDR3 is TGTGCCAGCACCAGACTAGCCGGGAATGAGCAGTACTTC.

This clonotype appeared a few times. This chain joins TRBV29-1 and TRBJ2-3, with TRBD2 matching over 7 bases. The CDR3 has 15 amino acids. Germline loops: CDR1 SQVTM, CDR2 ANQGSEA. After removal of 0 bases from V and 0 bases from J, the junction contained 3 bases not matched to a gene. The CDR3 nucleotides are TGCAGCGTTGAAGATAGAGCGGGGAGCACAGATACGCAGTATTTT. Protein sequence: CSVEDRAGSTDTQYF.

This clonotype was observed a few times. The rearrangement links TRBV7-2 to TRBJ1-2; D gene uncertain. The V end was cut by 5 bases, the J end by 7 bases, with 8 bases between. Germline loops: CDR1 SGHTA, CDR2 FQGNSA. The CDR3 totals 11 residues. CDR3: CASSPTFGYTF. CDR3 coding DNA: TGTGCCAGCAGCCCGACATTTGGCTACACCTTC.

The rearrangement joins TRBV20-1 to TRBJ2-1; 12 nucleotides align to TRBD2. CDR3 length: 17 residues. Per germline, CDR1 DFQATT and CDR2 SNEGSKA (reference sequence). The ends lost 1 base at V and 0 bases at J; junction bases unmatched: 4. CDR3 nucleotides: TGCAGTGCTAGAGCTAGCGGGGGGGTACCCTCCTACAATGAGCAGTTCTTC. This gives the protein CSARASGGVPSYNEQFF.

Only one count was recorded for this clonotype. CDR3 bases: TGTGCCAGCAGGAAGGACGGGAAGGCCTACGAGCAGTACTTC. This sequence encodes CASRKDGKAYEQYF. The J gene is TRBJ2-7, the V gene TRBV2, with a possible D match to TRBD2 (5 bases). The V gene's germline CDR1 is SNHLY and CDR2 FYNNEI. Trimming shortened V by 6 bases and J by 2 bases, and 14 bases separated the two germline ends. The CDR3 has 14 residues. The full variable domain, completed using reference TRBV2 and TRBJ2-7, is EPEVTQTPSHQVTQMGQEVILRCVPISNHLYFYWYRQILGQKVEFLVSFYNNEISEKSEIFDDQFSVERPDGSNFTLKIRSTKLEDSAMYFCASRKDGKAYEQYFGPGTRLTVT.

The chain links TRBV11-2 to TRBJ2-5; possibly TRBD2 for D (5 bases). Germline CDR1 and CDR2: SGHAT and FQNNGV. This CDR3 is 15 amino acids long. Between the trimmed V and J ends, which lost 6 bases and 5 bases, there was a span of 19 bases. The CDR3 loop reads CASRLAPGPGETQYF. The DNA of the CDR3 is TGTGCCAGCAGGCTAGCCCCGGGCCCGGGGGAGACCCAGTACTTC.

The table lists this clonotype with a few counts. V and J are TRBV3-1 and TRBJ2-4; 7 positions match TRBD2. This CDR3 is built from 15 residues. Trimming at V came to 4 bases and at J to 8 bases, leaving 11 bases not matched to a gene. CDR1 is LGHDT, CDR2 YNNKEL, per germline (reference sequence). The CDR3 region has the DNA TGTGCCAGCAGCCCCGTTGTGCGGGGGAAGCACATTCAGTACTTC. It yields the protein CASSPVVRGKHIQYF.

The chain combines TRBV6-2 or TRBV6-3 with TRBJ2-7; possibly TRBD1 for D (5 bases). CDR3 length equals 13 residues. Germline lookup yields CDR1 MNHEY and CDR2 SVGEGT. Trimming cost V 4 bases and J 4 bases, with 11 bases left between them. The CDR3 loop reads CASSFAGLYEQYF. Written as DNA, the CDR3 is TGTGCCAGCAGTTTTGCAGGGTTATACGAGCAGTACTTC.

The chain carries TRBV4-3 and TRBJ2-1, with D perhaps matching TRBD1 (6 bases). The DNA end is more similar to TRBJ2-7, so the J call may be wrong. CDR1 is LGHNA, CDR2 YSLEER, per germline. CDR3 length equals 16 residues. The CDR3 sequence is CASSQVARGVYNEQYF. The CDR3 coding sequence is TGCGCCAGCAGCCAAGTGGCCAGGGGCGTCTACAATGAGCAGTACTTC.

The rearrangement uses TRBV12-3 or TRBV12-4 and TRBJ1-2, with 7 bases identical to TRBD1. This CDR3 is 18 amino acids long. Trimming removed 3 bases from V and 1 base from J; junction bases left unmatched: 14. CDR3 loop: CASSLRGTAVGGNYGYTF. The CDR3 nucleotides read TGTGCCAGCAGTTTGAGAGGGACAGCGGTAGGCGGTAACTATGGCTACACCTTC.

This clonotype was recorded many times. The chain has TRBV12-3 or TRBV12-4 and TRBJ2-5; 15 bases match TRBD2. V was pared by 3 bases and J by 5 bases, with 13 bases of the junction left unmatched. CDR3 length: 19 residues. The CDR3 loop is CASSFRGLAGGLSSETQYF. CDR3 bases: TGTGCCAGCAGTTTCCGGGGACTAGCGGGGGGACTCAGCAGCGAGACCCAGTACTTC.

The J gene is TRBJ2-3, the V gene TRBV11-3; no clear D. Germline V gene sequence: CDR1 SGHNT, CDR2 YENEEA. Deletions cut 1 base from V and 4 bases from J, with 12 bases between. This CDR3 is built from 15 residues. CDR3 in amino acids: CASSLGQSVADTQYF. DNA for the CDR3: TGTGCCAGCAGCTTAGGGCAGTCTGTCGCAGATACGCAGTATTTT.

The CDR3 DNA is TGTGCCAGCAGCCTGGGACAGGCCTTGACCTACGAGCAGTACTTC. Protein sequence: CASSLGQALTYEQYF. The V gene is TRBV14, the J gene TRBJ2-7; TRBD1 matches 8 bases. Germline lookup yields CDR1 SGHDN and CDR2 FVKESK. J lost 2 bases, V lost 4 bases, and 7 bases had no gene match. This CDR3 spans 15 amino acids.

The chain links TRBV18 to TRBJ2-5; the D is unclear. The CDR3 length is 14 residues. Germline loops: CDR1 KGHSH, CDR2 LQKENI. V was clipped by 3 bases and J by 5 bases, with 13 bases between them. The DNA of the CDR3 is TGTGCCAGCTCACCGGCAGTGGGAAGGGAGACCCAGTACTTC. This translates into CASSPAVGRETQYF.

This chain connects TRBV7-2 to TRBJ2-7; D is uncertain. The V and J ends lost 5 bases and 4 bases respectively, with 12 bases between them. This CDR3 is 13 amino acids long. Germline V gives CDR1 SGHTA, CDR2 FQGNSA. CDR3 protein: CASSGRAAYEQYF. Here the CDR3 DNA reads TGTGCCAGCAGCGGAAGGGCGGCGTACGAGCAGTACTTC.

In this sample, this clonotype turned up a few times. This chain links TRBV9 with TRBJ2-5; the D gene could be TRBD1 or TRBD2 (5 bases each). The length of the CDR3 is 14 residues. The germline V and J ends were trimmed by 4 bases and 7 bases, with 17 bases remaining between them. The germline V gene has CDR1 SGDLS and CDR2 YYNGEE. The CDR3 loop reads CASSFGTLYGTQYF. The CDR3 DNA is TGTGCCAGCAGCTTCGGGACCCTCTACGGGACCCAGTACTTC.

The CDR3, as DNA: TGTGCCTGGAGACAGTTGAACACTGAAGCTTTCTTT. Protein: CAWRQLNTEAFF. The rearrangement uses TRBV30 and TRBJ1-1; no clear D. CDR3 size: 12 residues. Trimming took 3 bases from V and 0 from J, leaving 5 bases between them. Germline lookup yields CDR1 GTSNPN and CDR2 SVGIG (reference sequence). Combining the CDR3 with reference TRBV30 and TRBJ1-1 gives the whole variable domain SQTIHQWPATLVQPVGSPLSLECTVEGTSNPNLYWYRQAAGRGLQLLFYSVGIGQISSEVPQNLSASRPQDRQFILSSKKLLLSDSGFYLCAWRQLNTEAFFGQGTRLTVV.

The sample holds many counts of this clonotype. V and J are TRBV7-2 and TRBJ2-7; no firm D call. The CDR3 extends over 12 amino acids. CDR1 and CDR2 (germline): SGHTA, FQGNSA. V was cut by 4 bases and J by 8 bases, with 12 bases left in between. The CDR3 reads CASSSAVRQQYF. CDR3 DNA sequence: TGTGCCAGCAGCTCCGCAGTAAGGCAGCAGTACTTC.

V is TRBV6-5 and J is TRBJ1-2, with TRBD1 as a possible D gene (5 bases). Trimming cost V 2 bases and J 5 bases, with 9 bases left between them. Germline V lookup: CDR1 MNHEY, CDR2 SVGAGI. This CDR3 has 13 residues. The CDR3 here is CASSYGSGYGYTF. For the CDR3, the DNA is TGTGCCAGCAGTTACGGGTCAGGGTATGGCTACACCTTC.

In this sample, this clonotype turned up a few times. J is TRBJ2-7 and V is TRBV6-2 or TRBV6-3, with D perhaps assigned TRBD1 or TRBD2 (5 bases each). The germline V and J ends were trimmed by 6 bases and 4 bases, with 16 bases remaining between them. The CDR3 runs 14 residues. The germline V gene has CDR1 MNHEY and CDR2 SVGEGT. This CDR3 reads CASRRGGSEYEQYF. The CDR3 DNA follows: TGTGCCAGCAGGAGGGGCGGATCCGAGTACGAGCAGTACTTC.

This chain uses TRBV12-3 or TRBV12-4 with TRBJ1-5; no reliable D call. This CDR3 is built from 15 residues. Between the trimmed V and J ends, which lost 7 bases and 7 bases, there was a span of 20 bases. For the CDR3, the DNA is TGTGCCAGCACCCCTGGATATAACCTAGGGCAGCCCCAGCATTTT. Translated, it gives CASTPGYNLGQPQHF.

The V and J genes are TRBV6-1 and TRBJ1-6; D may be TRBD1 (5 bases). The CDR3 runs to 13 residues. Per the germline V gene, CDR1 is MNHNS and CDR2 is SASEGT. Trimming took off 3 bases at V and 7 bases at J, with 7 bases between the two ends. The CDR3 loop is CASSEPGNSPLHF. Here the CDR3 DNA reads TGTGCCAGCAGTGAGCCAGGGAATTCACCCCTCCACTTT.